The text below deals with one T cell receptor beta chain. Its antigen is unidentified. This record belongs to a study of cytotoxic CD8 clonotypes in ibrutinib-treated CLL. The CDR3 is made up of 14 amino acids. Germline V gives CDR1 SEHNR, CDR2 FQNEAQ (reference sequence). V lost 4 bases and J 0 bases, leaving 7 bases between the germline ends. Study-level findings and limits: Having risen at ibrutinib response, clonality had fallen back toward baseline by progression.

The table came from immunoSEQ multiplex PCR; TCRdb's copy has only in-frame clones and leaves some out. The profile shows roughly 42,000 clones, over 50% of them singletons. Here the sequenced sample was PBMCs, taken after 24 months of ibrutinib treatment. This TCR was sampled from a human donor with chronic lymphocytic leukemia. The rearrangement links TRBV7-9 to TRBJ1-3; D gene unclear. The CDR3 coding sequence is TGTGCCAGCAGCTCTAAAAGCTCTGGAAACACCATATATTTT. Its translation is CASSSKSSGNTIYF.